A single sample is the source of the 11 T cell receptor beta chains below, sequenced in a study of vaccination and CD4 T cells after COVID-19. The Oncomine TCR Beta short-read assay sequenced DNA from cultured CD4+ T cells. TCRdb re-derived calls from the PCR reads in MiXCR, one entry per CDR3 protein. The sample includes over 10,000 distinct CDR3 sequences, 30% to 45% of them seen just once. No antigens are known for them. Regarding treatment: approximately nine-day PBMC culture with coronavirus spike peptide pools or control peptides (ViraFEST assay). The sample taken for sequencing was cultured CD4+ T cells from blood. Every receptor here comes from a human donor with COVID-19.

The V gene is TRBV6-2 or TRBV6-3, the J gene TRBJ2-3; D uncertain. The CDR3 length is 12 residues. Per germline, CDR1 MNHEY and CDR2 SVGEGT. V was cut by 2 bases and J by 5 bases, with 5 bases left in between. The CDR3 sequence: CASSYRRDTQYF. The DNA of the CDR3 is TGTGCCAGCAGTTACAGGCGAGATACGCAGTATTTT.

The chain couples TRBV5-8 to TRBJ1-2; 10 nucleotides align to TRBD1. Germline lookup yields CDR1 SGHTS and CDR2 YDEGEE. This CDR3 has 15 residues. Trimming at V came to 3 bases and at J to 4 bases, leaving 6 bases not matched to a gene. For the CDR3, the DNA is TGTGCCAGCAGCTCCGGACAGGGGGGCGGCTATGGCTACACCTTC. Residues: CASSSGQGGGYGYTF.

This clonotype was picked up one time. The CDR3 sequence: CASSQGRRGTYEQYF. The CDR3 DNA reads TGTGCCAGCAGCCAAGGCAGGAGAGGGACCTACGAGCAGTACTTC. The V and J genes are TRBV14 and TRBJ2-7, with a tentative D call TRBD2 (5 bases). Germline V CDR1 and CDR2: SGHDN, FVKESK. This CDR3 spans 15 amino acids. With 1 base removed from V and 2 bases from J, the gap between germline ends came to 12 bases.

This clonotype has a handful of counts. The rearrangement joins TRBV20-1 to TRBJ2-5, with 8 bases identical to TRBD2. Germline V gene sequence: CDR1 DFQATT, CDR2 SNEGSKA (reference sequence). The junction had 5 bases not matched to a gene; V was cut back by 1 base and J by 7 bases. CDR3 size: 13 residues. CDR3 coding DNA: TGCAGTGCTAGAGCAAGCGGGGGTGGGACCCAGTACTTC. It is translated as CSARASGGGTQYF.

This clonotype was seen a handful of times. The chain uses TRBV5-4 and TRBJ2-1; no definite D call. Trimming took 0 bases from V and 0 from J, leaving 10 bases between them. CDR3 size: 16 residues. Germline assignment: CDR1 SGHNT and CDR2 YYREEE (reference sequence). CDR3 region: CASSLGVFSSYNEQFF. The CDR3, as DNA: TGTGCCAGCAGCTTGGGGGTATTTAGCTCCTACAATGAGCAGTTCTTC.

The chain employs TRBV27 and TRBJ2-3; TRBD1 agrees at 8 bases. V was clipped by 4 bases and J by 3 bases; unmatched bases: 6. The CDR3 totals 15 residues. Germline CDR1 reads MNHEY; CDR2 reads SMNVEV (reference sequence). CDR3 loop: CASSSTGEWTDTQYF. As DNA, the CDR3 is TGTGCCAGCAGTTCGACAGGGGAATGGACAGATACGCAGTATTTT.

The chain is built from TRBV6-1 and TRBJ2-3; 10 bases line up with TRBD1. The CDR3 totals 15 residues. Unmatched junction bases numbered 4, after V lost 6 bases and J lost 1 base. Germline V CDR1 and CDR2: MNHNS, SASEGT. CDR3 in DNA: TGTGCCAGCAGGGACAGGGGGTTGGGCACAGATACGCAGTATTTT. It translates to CASRDRGLGTDTQYF.

This clonotype was counted once. The gene calls are TRBV5-1 and TRBJ2-4; 8 bases map to TRBD2. Losses at the gene ends were 1 base for V and 9 bases for J; bases not matched to a gene: 6. CDR3 length equals 14 residues. CDR1 and CDR2 from the germline V gene are SGHRS and YFSETQ. For the CDR3, the DNA is TGCGCCAGCAGCTTGCATCGGGAGGGTGCCATTCAGTACTTC. Protein: CASSLHREGAIQYF.

In its sample, this clonotype was seen a few times. This chain uses TRBV5-1 with TRBJ2-1; TRBD1 matches 7 bases. CDR3 length: 15 amino acids. The ends lost 4 bases at V and 4 bases at J; junction bases unmatched: 8. Germline V gene sequence: CDR1 SGHRS, CDR2 YFSETQ. CDR3 in amino acids: CASSHGQDIYNEQFF. CDR3 sequence (DNA): TGCGCCAGCAGCCACGGACAGGACATATACAATGAGCAGTTCTTC.

This clonotype was seen only a few times. The rearrangement links TRBV24-1 to TRBJ1-1; D gene ambiguous. Germline values: CDR1 KGHDR, CDR2 SFDVKD. The CDR3 is 15 residues long. The V and J ends lost 4 bases and 2 bases respectively, with 13 bases between them. The CDR3 coding sequence is TGTGCCACCAGTGACCGCAGACCGGGTAACACTGAAGCTTTCTTT. Its translation is CATSDRRPGNTEAFF.

Only a few counts were recorded for this clonotype. The V call is TRBV19, the J call TRBJ2-3; 9 positions match TRBD2. Germline V gives CDR1 LNHDA, CDR2 SQIVND (reference sequence). The CDR3 has 17 residues. The J segment lost 1 base and the V segment lost 6 bases, leaving 11 bases of the junction unmatched. CDR3 protein: CASRERGDRVRTDTQYF. CDR3 coding DNA: TGTGCCAGTAGAGAGCGGGGGGACCGAGTTCGCACAGATACGCAGTATTTT.